These 11 T cell receptor beta chains share one sample of origin, sequenced in a study of blood T cell repertoires in COVID-19. Here immunoSEQ multiplex PCR was the method, and the copy in TCRdb shows in-frame clones only, minus some. The sample contains 30,000 to 35,000 clones, around 73% of which appear only once. Input material: peripheral blood. Receptors were obtained from a man at least 80 years old with acute or convalescent COVID-19.

This clone is medium-sized (0.01 to 0.1%) by share. V usage is TRBV5-1 and J usage is TRBJ1-1; 7 bases agree with TRBD1. J lost 4 bases, V lost 1 base, and 4 bases had no gene match. CDR3 length: 14 amino acids. From germline, CDR1 is SGHRS and CDR2 YFSETQ. CDR3 loop: CASSLTGDGTEAFF. For the CDR3, the DNA is TGCGCCAGCAGCTTGACAGGGGACGGCACTGAAGCTTTCTTT.

The chain combines TRBV28 with TRBJ1-4; possible D gene TRBD1, 6 bases. V was cut by 3 bases and J by 7 bases, with 12 bases left in between. Germline V gene sequence: CDR1 MDHEN, CDR2 SYDVKM. The CDR3 has 14 residues. The CDR3 protein is CASSFRGGSEKLFF. CDR3 nucleotides: TGTGCCAGCAGTTTCAGGGGTGGTAGTGAAAAACTGTTTTTT.

The J gene is TRBJ2-5, the V gene TRBV11-2; D might be TRBD2 (7 bases). The CDR3 has 15 amino acids. The V gene's germline CDR1 is SGHAT and CDR2 FQNNGV. V was trimmed by 5 bases and J by 2 bases, leaving 15 bases between them. The CDR3 loop reads CASSTARGGQETQYF. Written as DNA, the CDR3 is TGTGCCAGCAGCACAGCTAGGGGGGGACAAGAGACCCAGTACTTC. The entire variable domain, with the rest obtained from reference TRBV11-2 and TRBJ2-5, is as follows: EAGVAQSPRYKIIEKRQSVAFWCNPISGHATLYWYQQILGQGPKLLIQFQNNGVVDDSQLPKDRFSAERLKGVDSTLKIQPAKLEDSAVYLCASSTARGGQETQYFGPGTRLLVL.

The chain is built from TRBV2 and TRBJ2-2; no definite D call. CDR3 length equals 14 residues. V was pared by 7 bases and J by 4 bases, with 13 bases between. CDR1 SNHLY and CDR2 FYNNEI come from the germline V gene. CDR3 sequence reads: CASNPLGGTGELFF. Here the CDR3 DNA reads TGTGCCAGCAATCCACTCGGCGGCACCGGGGAGCTGTTTTTT.

Notes on this clone: The same CDR3 can be traced to other DNA sequences in this sample. The chain carries TRBV18 and TRBJ1-2; 9 nucleotides align to TRBD1. Germline V CDR1 and CDR2: KGHSH, LQKENI. Trimming removed 2 bases from V and 6 bases from J; junction bases left unmatched: 4. The CDR3 is made up of 14 amino acids. The CDR3 DNA reads as TGTGCCAGCTCACCAGCTGGACAGGGGAATGGCTACACCTTC. Its protein is CASSPAGQGNGYTF.

The rearrangement links TRBV6-2 or TRBV6-3 to TRBJ1-5; 9 bases map to TRBD1. Germline CDR1 MNHEY, CDR2 SVGEGT. The trim removed 6 bases at V and 4 bases at J, leaving 7 bases unmatched. This CDR3 is built from 15 residues. The CDR3 nucleotides are TGTGCCAGCAGCCAGAGGGACAGGGAGAATCAGCCCCAGCATTTT. It yields the protein CASSQRDRENQPQHF.

The chain has TRBV9 and TRBJ2-1; D gene uncertain. Germline CDR1 and CDR2: SGDLS and YYNGEE. Between the trimmed V and J ends, which lost 4 bases and 7 bases, there was a span of 21 bases. The CDR3 has 16 residues. CDR3 amino acids: CASSFNAGMGKNEQFF. CDR3 DNA sequence: TGTGCCAGCAGCTTCAACGCAGGAATGGGCAAGAATGAGCAGTTCTTC.

V gene TRBV7-9 combines with J gene TRBJ2-1; TRBD2 is a possible D gene (5 bases). The germline V gene has CDR1 SEHNR and CDR2 FQNEAQ (reference sequence). This CDR3 contains 15 residues. The V gene lost 0 bases and the J gene lost 6 bases, with 12 bases spanning the gap. The CDR3 loop is CASSLAEVARNEQFF. The CDR3 bases are TGTGCCAGCAGCTTAGCGGAGGTAGCGCGCAATGAGCAGTTCTTC.

This clone appeared a single time. This chain links TRBV7-3 with TRBJ2-6; 8 bases line up with TRBD1. Germline V gene sequence: CDR1 SGHTA, CDR2 FQGTGA. The CDR3 length is 16 residues. Trimming took 3 bases from V and 2 from J; bases not matched to a gene: 3. Written as DNA, the CDR3 is TGTGCCAGCAGCTTGGACAGGGCGGCTGGGGCCAACGTCCTGACTTTC. This encodes CASSLDRAAGANVLTF.

The chain recombines TRBV7-8 with TRBJ1-1, with D perhaps matching TRBD1 (6 bases). Per germline, CDR1 SGHVS and CDR2 FQNEAQ. Between the trimmed V and J ends, which lost 1 base and 9 bases, there was a span of 15 bases. This CDR3 region has 14 residues. CDR3 residues: CASSLGGQGLQAFF. CDR3 nucleotide sequence: TGTGCCAGCAGCTTAGGAGGGCAGGGGTTACAAGCTTTCTTT.

This rearrangement joins TRBV6-2 or TRBV6-3 to TRBJ2-7; D remains unclear. Trimming removed 3 bases at V and 1 base at J, with 19 bases between. The length of the CDR3 is 17 residues. CDR1 and CDR2 from the germline V gene are MNHEY and SVGEGT. The CDR3 DNA reads TGTGCCAGCAGTTATAACCCCCGGTTCTTTCTATCCTACGAGCAGTACTTC. Translating it yields CASSYNPRFFLSYEQYF.